Listed below are T cell receptor beta chains from one sample, sequenced in a study of T cell repertoires in cytomegalovirus infection. Each CDR3 protein is one row after TCRdb ran MiXCR on the reads. Altogether hundreds of thousands of distinct CDR3 sequences are present, about a third being singletons, with the ten largest covering under 3.5%. Sequencing was done on a sample of PBMCs. The receptors originated from a human donor in good health (CMV status not recorded). Some clones in this sample may be carry-over from other donors' samples. Both conserved end residues are part of each CDR3. The order of the fields is clone size, CDR3 length, J gene, D gene, V gene, CDR3 DNA, CDR3 protein. D genes are given only for firm matches. Where a row states a size, it is once, few, many or the class of an expanded clone; other rows omit it.

clone size: NA; CDR3 length: 20; J gene: TRBJ1-5; D gene: NA; V gene: TRBV27; CDR3 DNA: TGTGCCAGCAGTTTAGATGGGGCCGCCCAGGCCCGAAAAGCTAATCAGCCCCAGCATTTT; CDR3 protein: CASSLDGAAQARKANQPQHF
clone size: NA; CDR3 length: 14; J gene: TRBJ2-3; D gene: NA; V gene: TRBV6-5; CDR3 DNA: TGTGCCAGCAGTTTCGGACCGGGTGAATATACGCAGTATTTT; CDR3 protein: CASSFGPGEYTQYF
clone size: NA; CDR3 length: 15; J gene: TRBJ2-7; D gene: TRBD2; V gene: TRBV5-5; CDR3 DNA: TGTGCCAGCAGCTTGTCGGGACTAGCGATACACGAGCAGTACTTC; CDR3 protein: CASSLSGLAIHEQYF
clone size: few; CDR3 length: 16; J gene: TRBJ1-5; D gene: NA; V gene: TRBV19; CDR3 DNA: TGTGCCAGTAGTGGCATGGGCGAGTCACGTAATCAGCCCCAGCATTTT; CDR3 protein: CASSGMGESRNQPQHF
clone size: many; CDR3 length: 15; J gene: TRBJ2-3; D gene: NA; V gene: TRBV5-5; CDR3 DNA: TGTGCCAGCAGCTTCAAGCGGCGGGACACAGATACGCAGTATTTT; CDR3 protein: CASSFKRRDTDTQYF
clone size: NA; CDR3 length: 15; J gene: TRBJ2-1; D gene: NA; V gene: TRBV5-6; CDR3 DNA: TGTGCCAGCAGCTTGGGGCCGGGACTTTTGAATGAGCAGTTCTTC; CDR3 protein: CASSLGPGLLNEQFF
clone size: NA; CDR3 length: 14; J gene: TRBJ2-1; D gene: TRBD2; V gene: TRBV4-1; CDR3 DNA: TGCGCCAGCAGCCAAGATTGGACGGGAGGGTTGGTGTTCTTC; CDR3 protein: CASSQDWTGGLVFF
clone size: few; CDR3 length: 15; J gene: TRBJ2-2; D gene: NA; V gene: TRBV28; CDR3 DNA: TGTGCCAGCAGTTTAAGGGACCGATACACCGGGGAGCTGTTTTTT; CDR3 protein: CASSLRDRYTGELFF
clone size: once; CDR3 length: 13; J gene: TRBJ1-1; D gene: NA; V gene: TRBV19; CDR3 DNA: TGTGCCAGTAGCCTGAGCGCCTACACTGAAGCTTTCTTT; CDR3 protein: CASSLSAYTEAFF
clone size: NA; CDR3 length: 13; J gene: TRBJ2-7; D gene: NA; V gene: TRBV19; CDR3 DNA: TGTGCCAGTAGTATGCAGTTAGACTACGAGCAGTACTTC; CDR3 protein: CASSMQLDYEQYF
clone size: NA; CDR3 length: 13; J gene: TRBJ1-2; D gene: NA; V gene: TRBV18; CDR3 DNA: TGTGCCAGCTCGCGCGGGACGGGCTATGGCTACACCTTC; CDR3 protein: CASSRGTGYGYTF